This TCR beta chain was captured in a study of T cell responses to AZD1222 COVID-19 vaccine. Sequenced by immunoSEQ multiplex PCR; TCRdb stores in-frame clones only, minus some. The sample includes around 60,000 clones, around nine tenths seen only once; the top ten take less than 7%. In this sample, this clone turned up once. V lost 0 bases and J lost 2, with 11 bases in between. Germline V gene data show CDR1 as SGHVS and CDR2 as FQNEAQ. This CDR3 has 16 residues. Sequencing was performed on peripheral blood, taken 28 days after the second dose of the MenACWY control vaccine. V is TRBV7-8 and J is TRBJ2-1; D might be TRBD2 (5 bases). The sequence came from an adult who received the MenACWY meningococcal vaccine as a control. The DNA for the CDR3 is TGTGCCAGCAGCTTAGCATCGGGAAAGACCTACAATGAGCAGTTCTTC. Protein product: CASSLASGKTYNEQFF. The entire variable domain, with the rest obtained from reference TRBV7-8 and TRBJ2-1, is as follows: GAGVSQSPRYKVAKRGQDVALRCDPISGHVSLFWYQQALGQGPEFLTYFQNEAQLDKSGLPSDRFFAERPEGSVSTLKIQRTQQEDSAVYLCASSLASGKTYNEQFFGPGTRLTVL.